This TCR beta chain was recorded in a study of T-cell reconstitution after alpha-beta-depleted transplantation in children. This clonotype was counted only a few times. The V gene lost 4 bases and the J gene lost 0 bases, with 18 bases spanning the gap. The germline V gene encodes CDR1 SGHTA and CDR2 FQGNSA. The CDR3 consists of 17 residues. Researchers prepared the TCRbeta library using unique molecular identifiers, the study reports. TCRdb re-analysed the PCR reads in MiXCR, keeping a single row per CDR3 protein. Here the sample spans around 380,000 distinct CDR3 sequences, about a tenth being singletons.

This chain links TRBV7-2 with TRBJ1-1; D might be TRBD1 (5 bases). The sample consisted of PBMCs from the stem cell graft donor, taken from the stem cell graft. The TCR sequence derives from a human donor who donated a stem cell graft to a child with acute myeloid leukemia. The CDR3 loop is CASSSPNLRGMNTEAFF. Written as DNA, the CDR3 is TGTGCCAGCAGCTCCCCAAACCTACGGGGGATGAACACTGAAGCTTTCTTT.